This T cell receptor (beta chain) comes out of a study of radiation and T cells in renal cell carcinoma. V was trimmed by 4 bases and J by 7 bases, leaving 16 bases between them. The CDR3 totals 15 residues. The germline V gene has CDR1 KGHSH and CDR2 LQKENI. General observations from the study: Top tumor clonotypes rose in blood 2 weeks post-radiation, then contracted. Pretreatment tumor biopsies were lacking, so baseline clonotypes are unknown.

Stated time point: baseline pretreatment blood. Treatment in this sample: 15 Gy SBRT to primary tumor, nephrectomy 4 weeks later. After SBRT, blood was collected at 2 and 4 weeks, plus baseline. This renal cell carcinoma was of the clear cell type. To note about this clone: Its antigen is as yet unknown.

TCRdb keeps only in-frame clones here, not all; method: immunoSEQ multiplex PCR. The data hold 55,000 to 65,000 clones, with 60% to 85% observed a single time. This receptor was identified in a man aged 55 to 70 with renal cell carcinoma. The sample was blood, taken from a patient whose treatment included radiotherapy and nephrectomy. V usage is TRBV18 and J usage is TRBJ1-4; unclear D gene. This CDR3 is CASSRERGVSEKLFF. DNA of the CDR3: TGTGCCAGCTCACGGGAGCGGGGAGTCAGTGAAAAACTGTTTTTT.